Below are 21 T cell receptor beta chains sequenced from a single sample in a study of memory CD4+ T cells and cytomegalovirus serostatus. Profiling relied on immunoSEQ multiplex PCR, and the TCRdb table lists in-frame clones only, not all of them. This table has about 62,000 clones, around 76% appearing once. Single viable CD3+CD4+CD8-CD45RO+ cells were sorted as the memory CD4+ T cells. The specimen sequenced was memory CD4+ T cells from blood. The receptors stem from an adult in good health and CMV-seropositive.

The genes are TRBV28 and TRBJ2-1; D not certain. This CDR3 has 14 amino acids. Trimming took off 7 bases at V and 3 bases at J, with 13 bases between the two ends. Germline assignment: CDR1 MDHEN and CDR2 SYDVKM. The CDR3 DNA is TGTGCCAGCACCATAGAAGGGTACTACAATGAGCAGTTCTTC. It codes for CASTIEGYYNEQFF.

The CDR3 DNA follows: TGTGCCAGCAGTTACTCGATTTTCAGCTATGGCTACACCTTC. It is translated as CASSYSIFSYGYTF. The chain joins TRBV6-5 to TRBJ1-2; D not certain. Germline CDR1 is MNHEY and CDR2 is SVGAGI. The CDR3 has 14 residues. V was shortened by 0 bases and J by 4 bases, with 9 bases between the two germline ends.

This sequence joins TRBV4-2 and TRBJ2-3; 9 nucleotides match TRBD2. The J segment lost 9 bases and the V segment lost 0 bases, leaving 16 bases of the junction unmatched. The CDR3 consists of 18 residues. Per the germline V gene, CDR1 is LGHNA and CDR2 is YNFKEQ. CDR3 amino acids: CASSQEGGLAFGSGTQYF. CDR3 nucleotide sequence: TGTGCCAGCAGCCAAGAGGGGGGACTAGCATTTGGGTCAGGCACGCAGTATTTT.

Only a few counts were recorded for this clone. This chain uses TRBV2 with TRBJ2-4; perhaps TRBD2 as D (6 bases). The germline gives CDR1 SNHLY, CDR2 FYNNEI. The CDR3 spans 13 residues. Trimming took 0 bases from V and 12 from J, leaving 12 bases between them. DNA for the CDR3: TGTGCCAGCAGTGAAGCGCGGATCGGGAGTCAGTACTTC. Its translation is CASSEARIGSQYF.

The J gene is TRBJ1-1, the V gene TRBV10-3; TRBD1 matches at 7 bases. This CDR3 comprises 14 residues. The V gene end was trimmed by 5 bases and the J gene end by 0 bases; junction bases not matched to a gene: 3. CDR1 and CDR2 from the germline V gene are ENHRY and SYGVKD. The CDR3 spells CAISQGQLNTEAFF. The CDR3 bases are TGTGCCATCAGTCAGGGACAGCTGAACACTGAAGCTTTCTTT.

The chain uses TRBV10-1 and TRBJ2-3; D unclear. Germline CDR1 reads WNHNN; CDR2 reads SYGVQD (reference sequence). This CDR3 contains 14 residues. The V gene lost 7 bases and the J gene lost 3 bases, with 14 bases spanning the gap. CDR3 sequence: CASMSGGSTDTQYF. The CDR3 nucleotides are TGCGCCAGCATGTCAGGCGGCTCGACAGATACGCAGTATTTT.

The chain recombines TRBV2 with TRBJ1-2, with unresolved D. Germline assignment: CDR1 SNHLY and CDR2 FYNNEI. The CDR3 is made up of 13 amino acids. V was trimmed by 5 bases and J by 7 bases, leaving 14 bases between them. DNA of the CDR3: TGTGCCAGCAGTCTCGACGGTCTTTCTGGCTACACCTTC. Its translation: CASSLDGLSGYTF. Together with reference TRBV2 and TRBJ1-2, the CDR3 gives the full variable domain: EPEVTQTPSHQVTQMGQEVILRCVPISNHLYFYWYRQILGQKVEFLVSFYNNEISEKSEIFDDQFSVERPDGSNFTLKIRSTKLEDSAMYFCASSLDGLSGYTFGSGTRLTVV.

This rearrangement joins TRBV7-2 to TRBJ2-7; TRBD2 matches at 11 bases. Germline V lookup: CDR1 SGHTA, CDR2 FQGNSA. This CDR3 contains 16 residues. The V and J ends lost 1 base and 5 bases, in that order; junction bases with no gene match: 7. The CDR3 DNA follows: TGTGCCAGCAGCTTAGAAGCCGGGACTAGCGGAAACGAGCAGTACTTC. Residues: CASSLEAGTSGNEQYF.

The chain couples TRBV6-4 to TRBJ2-2; 7 bases fit TRBD1. V dropped 4 bases and J dropped 4; count of bases not matched to a gene: 9. The CDR3 contains 16 residues. Germline V gene lookup returns CDR1 MRHNA and CDR2 SNTAGT. DNA of the CDR3: TGTGCCAGCAGTGTGCTGCCGGGACAGAGCACCGGGGAGCTGTTTTTT. Amino acids: CASSVLPGQSTGELFF.

V is TRBV6-6 and J is TRBJ1-2; no definite D call. Per the germline V gene, CDR1 is MNHNY and CDR2 is SVGAGI (reference sequence). The CDR3 is 14 residues long. V was shortened by 2 bases and J by 8 bases, with 15 bases between the two germline ends. The CDR3 DNA reads as TGTGCCAGCAGTTACGGGTCAGGCTTGCTCGGCTACACCTTC. Translation gives CASSYGSGLLGYTF.

This clone was picked up one time. The genes are TRBV28 and TRBJ2-1, with D possibly being TRBD1 (6 bases). This CDR3 is built from 15 residues. Germline-derived CDR1 and CDR2 are MDHEN and SYDVKM. Trimming took 2 bases from V and 8 from J, leaving 16 bases between them. The CDR3 reads CASSLQGRGWDEQFF. CDR3 DNA sequence: TGTGCCAGCAGTTTACAGGGAAGGGGGTGGGATGAGCAGTTCTTC.

Only a few counts were recorded for this clone. The chain recombines TRBV6-1 with TRBJ2-7, with D tentatively TRBD2 (6 bases). CDR1 and CDR2 (germline): MNHNS, SASEGT. Trimming took 7 bases from V and 8 from J, leaving 9 bases between them. This CDR3 has 10 amino acids. The DNA for the CDR3 is TGTGCCAGCAAGGCGGGGAAGCAGTACTTC. Its translation is CASKAGKQYF.

The rearrangement links TRBV5-1 to TRBJ2-1; maybe TRBD1 (5 bases). V lost 0 bases, J lost 7 bases, and 17 bases lay in between. Germline V gives CDR1 SGHRS, CDR2 YFSETQ. The CDR3 is 16 residues long. The CDR3 reads CASSLEGPLEGNEQFF. The DNA for the CDR3 is TGCGCCAGCAGCTTGGAGGGGCCCCTTGAAGGGAATGAGCAGTTCTTC.

V is TRBV29-1 and J is TRBJ1-4; TRBD1 might be the D (5 bases). CDR1 and CDR2 from the germline V gene are SQVTM and ANQGSEA. V lost 2 bases and J lost 13, with 14 bases in between. This CDR3 comprises 12 residues. The CDR3 sequence is CSVELTGSRLFF. CDR3 DNA sequence: TGCAGCGTTGAACTAACAGGTTCGAGACTGTTTTTT.

The V gene is TRBV6-1, the J gene TRBJ1-5; D remains ambiguous. V lost 7 bases, J lost 0 bases, and 7 bases lay in between. The length of the CDR3 is 13 residues. Germline V CDR1 and CDR2: MNHNS, SASEGT. The chain's CDR3 is CASMRDSNQPQHF. In DNA, the CDR3 is TGTGCCAGCATGAGAGATAGCAATCAGCCCCAGCATTTT.

This clone was observed a single time. CDR3 loop: CASKSGPDYEQYF. The CDR3 DNA reads TGTGCCAGCAAGAGCGGACCGGACTACGAGCAGTACTTC. The chain is built from TRBV6-6 and TRBJ2-7; weak D call: TRBD2 (5 bases). The CDR3 runs to 13 residues. Looked up from germline, CDR1 is MNHNY and CDR2 is SVGAGI (reference sequence). Trimming stripped 7 bases from V and 3 bases from J, with 13 bases between.

The CDR3 coding sequence is TGTGCCAGCAGTTGGGTGATAGGCAGGGGCGATCAAGAGACCCAGTACTTC. Its translation: CASSWVIGRGDQETQYF. The V call is TRBV2, the J call TRBJ2-5; TRBD1 might be the D (6 bases). The germline V and J ends were trimmed by 5 bases and 2 bases, with 21 bases remaining between them. Per the germline V gene, CDR1 is SNHLY and CDR2 is FYNNEI. This CDR3 has 17 amino acids. Full variable domain (remainder filled in from reference TRBV2 and TRBJ2-5): EPEVTQTPSHQVTQMGQEVILRCVPISNHLYFYWYRQILGQKVEFLVSFYNNEISEKSEIFDDQFSVERPDGSNFTLKIRSTKLEDSAMYFCASSWVIGRGDQETQYFGPGTRLLVL.

The genes are TRBV30 and TRBJ1-3; D is undetermined. Germline CDR1 reads GTSNPN; CDR2 reads SVGIG (reference sequence). This CDR3 has 13 amino acids. Trimming took 3 bases from V and 2 from J, leaving 8 bases between them. The CDR3 sequence is CAWRWRAGNTIYF. CDR3 coding DNA: TGTGCCTGGAGATGGAGGGCTGGAAACACCATATATTTT.

The V gene is TRBV30, the J gene TRBJ1-3; weak D call: TRBD1 (5 bases). V shed 3 bases and J shed 0 bases, with 6 bases lying between them. Per the germline V gene, CDR1 is GTSNPN and CDR2 is SVGIG (reference sequence). The CDR3 is 13 amino acids. Here the CDR3 DNA reads TGTGCCTGGAGCGGGGGCTCTGGAAACACCATATATTTT. Amino acid sequence: CAWSGGSGNTIYF. The whole variable domain, filled in from reference TRBV30 and TRBJ1-3, reads SQTIHQWPATLVQPVGSPLSLECTVEGTSNPNLYWYRQAAGRGLQLLFYSVGIGQISSEVPQNLSASRPQDRQFILSSKKLLLSDSGFYLCAWSGGSGNTIYFGEGSWLTVV.

This chain connects TRBV4-1 to TRBJ1-6; no clear D. CDR1 is MGHRA, CDR2 YSYEKL, per germline. The CDR3 length is 15 residues. V lost 1 base and J 5 bases, leaving 9 bases between the germline ends. As DNA, the CDR3 is TGCGCCAGCAGCCAAGGGACGGCCAATAATTCACCCCTCCACTTT. It yields the protein CASSQGTANNSPLHF.

This chain uses TRBV30 with TRBJ2-1, with D perhaps matching TRBD2 (6 bases). The CDR3 runs to 15 residues. Per the germline V gene, CDR1 is GTSNPN and CDR2 is SVGIG (reference sequence). V shed 1 base and J shed 6 bases, with 16 bases lying between them. DNA for the CDR3: TGTGCCTGGAGTGGGCGGGGCAGGGCAGGCAATGAGCAGTTCTTC. It encodes CAWSGRGRAGNEQFF.